This entry lists 20 T cell receptor beta chains sequenced from one sample in a study of shared clonotypes between healthy human individuals. The data were produced by immunoSEQ multiplex PCR, yet TCRdb's version contains in-frame clones alone and is incomplete. The table records 1.6 million or so clones, less than 99% of them present only once. Sequencing was carried out using naive CD4+ T cells sorted from blood. The subset: CD45RA+ positively selected. The source is a man aged 30 to 39 in good health.

The rearrangement uses TRBV7-8 and TRBJ1-2; D may be TRBD1 (5 bases). Germline V CDR1 and CDR2: SGHVS, FQNEAQ. The CDR3 sequence is 17 residues long. The ends were cut back, 5 bases at V and 6 bases at J, with 25 bases in the middle. The CDR3 sequence is CASSPISGTHGMDGYTF. The CDR3 DNA follows: TGTGCCAGCAGCCCGATATCCGGGACCCACGGTATGGATGGCTACACCTTC.

This sequence joins TRBV14 and TRBJ2-1; D call uncertain. The length of the CDR3 is 14 residues. Germline CDR1 is SGHDN and CDR2 is FVKESK. The V gene lost 4 bases and the J gene lost 7 bases, with 14 bases spanning the gap. CDR3 sequence: CASSLPALVNEQFF. CDR3 nucleotide sequence: TGTGCCAGCAGCCTCCCCGCCCTCGTAAATGAGCAGTTCTTC.

The chain links TRBV25-1 to TRBJ2-2, with D possibly matching TRBD2 (6 bases). Germline V gives CDR1 MGHDK, CDR2 SYGVNS. The CDR3 extends over 13 amino acids. Between the trimmed V and J ends, which lost 5 bases and 5 bases, there was a span of 9 bases. As DNA, the CDR3 is TGTGCCAGCAGTACCGGGGGAACCGGGGAGCTGTTTTTT. Protein product: CASSTGGTGELFF.

The V and J genes are TRBV7-9 and TRBJ1-1, with D maybe TRBD1 (5 bases). The ends were cut back, 3 bases at V and 0 bases at J, with 11 bases in the middle. Germline V CDR1 and CDR2: SEHNR, FQNEAQ (reference sequence). The CDR3 spans 15 residues. This chain's CDR3 is CASSLGDGMNTEAFF. CDR3 DNA sequence: TGTGCCAGCAGCTTGGGGGATGGGATGAACACTGAAGCTTTCTTT.

V usage is TRBV11-2 and J usage is TRBJ1-5; 9 nucleotides align to TRBD1. V lost 1 base, J lost 4 bases, and 8 bases stayed unmatched. From germline, CDR1 is SGHAT and CDR2 FQNNGV. The CDR3 is 17 residues long. The chain's CDR3 is CASSLVGTGSGNQPQHF. The CDR3 region has the DNA TGTGCCAGCAGCTTAGTCGGGACAGGGAGTGGGAATCAGCCCCAGCATTTT.

Only one count was recorded for this clone. V is TRBV7-9 and J is TRBJ2-2; D is possibly TRBD2 (6 bases). V lost 3 bases and J 5 bases, leaving 16 bases between the germline ends. The CDR3 is made up of 16 amino acids. In germline, CDR1 is SEHNR, CDR2 FQNEAQ (reference sequence). In DNA, the CDR3 is TGTGCCAGCAGCTTTGGTCGCGGGGCGCCAACCGGGGAGCTGTTTTTT. Translated: CASSFGRGAPTGELFF.

The genes are TRBV4-1 and TRBJ1-2, with D perhaps matching TRBD1 (5 bases). The CDR3 is 14 amino acids. Trimming shortened V by 1 base and J by 4 bases, and 10 bases separated the two germline ends. Per the germline V gene, CDR1 is MGHRA and CDR2 is YSYEKL. The CDR3 reads CASSQVSGGYGYTF. The CDR3 bases are TGCGCCAGCAGCCAAGTCAGTGGGGGCTATGGCTACACCTTC.

This sequence joins TRBV9 and TRBJ2-3; TRBD2 might be the D (6 bases). There are 16 residues in the CDR3. The V gene's germline CDR1 is SGDLS and CDR2 YYNGEE. The germline V and J ends were trimmed by 3 bases and 3 bases, with 17 bases remaining between them. The CDR3 bases are TGTGCCAGCAGCGCCCCCGACGGAGGGATGACAGATACGCAGTATTTT. Protein product: CASSAPDGGMTDTQYF.

Comments on this clone: The sample has other DNA sequences that encode this CDR3 too. The chain combines TRBV9 with TRBJ2-1, with D perhaps TRBD2 (6 bases). CDR1 and CDR2 from the germline V gene are SGDLS and YYNGEE. Trimming took off 4 bases at V and 2 bases at J, with 13 bases between the two ends. The CDR3 sequence is 15 residues long. In DNA, the CDR3 is TGTGCCAGCAGCCTAGACCGGGGGACCTACAATGAGCAGTTCTTC. It yields the protein CASSLDRGTYNEQFF. Full variable domain (missing parts from reference TRBV9 and TRBJ2-1): DSGVTQTPKHLITATGQRVTLRCSPRSGDLSVYWYQQSLDQGLQFLIQYYNGEERAKGNILERFSAQQFPDLHSELNLSSLELGDSALYFCASSLDRGTYNEQFFGPGTRLTVL.

The rearrangement uses TRBV6-5 and TRBJ2-1; no clear D gene. The CDR3 runs 15 residues. The germline gives CDR1 MNHEY, CDR2 SVGAGI. The V end lost 0 bases, the J end lost 0 bases, and 6 bases lay between the germline ends. The CDR3 reads CASSYSPSSYNEQFF. CDR3 nucleotide sequence: TGTGCCAGCAGTTACTCCCCAAGCTCCTACAATGAGCAGTTCTTC.

The chain links TRBV6-1 to TRBJ2-1; 14 bases line up with TRBD2. The CDR3 length is 15 residues. CDR1 and CDR2 (germline): MNHNS, SASEGT. V gave up 4 bases and J gave up 8 bases; unmatched junction bases: 4. The CDR3 DNA sequence: TGTGCCAGCAGTGCCGGGACTAGCGGGAGCTATGAGCAGTTCTTC. Its protein is CASSAGTSGSYEQFF.

The chain is built from TRBV28 and TRBJ1-5; the match to TRBD1 covers 7 bases. V trimming: 6 bases; J trimming: 1 base; junction bases outside the gene matches: 6. Germline V gene data show CDR1 as MDHEN and CDR2 as SYDVKM. The CDR3 is made up of 15 amino acids. The CDR3 loop reads CASRLEGASNQPQHF. CDR3 DNA sequence: TGTGCCAGCAGGCTTGAGGGGGCCAGCAATCAGCCCCAGCATTTT.

CDR3 coding DNA: TGTGCCAGCAGCGCCCGAGGAGGAGGGAGGACTAATGAAAAACTGTTTTTT. This translates into CASSARGGGRTNEKLFF. The V call is TRBV7-6, the J call TRBJ1-4; D uncertain. V gave up 5 bases and J gave up 2 bases, with 18 bases separating them. Germline CDR1 reads SGHVS; CDR2 reads FNYEAQ. The CDR3 runs 17 residues.

The chain recombines TRBV28 with TRBJ1-1; D remains ambiguous. V gave up 8 bases and J gave up 6 bases, with 22 bases separating them. Germline V gene sequence: CDR1 MDHEN, CDR2 SYDVKM. The CDR3 spans 15 residues. CDR3 in amino acids: CASGELGGLGSEAFF. The CDR3 region has the DNA TGTGCCAGCGGTGAGCTCGGCGGGCTGGGGTCTGAAGCTTTCTTT.

The chain recombines TRBV5-1 with TRBJ2-1; the D gene is possibly TRBD2 (6 bases). Looked up from germline, CDR1 is SGHRS and CDR2 is YFSETQ. Trimming cost V 3 bases and J 6 bases, with 16 bases left between them. This CDR3 has 15 amino acids. The CDR3 loop is CASSSAGTATNEQFF. CDR3 coding DNA: TGCGCCAGCAGCTCGGCCGGGACTGCTACCAATGAGCAGTTCTTC.

This clone was detected once. The chain recombines TRBV5-1 with TRBJ2-6, with 15 bases lining up with TRBD2. V dropped 1 base and J dropped 2; count of bases not matched to a gene: 7. The CDR3 covers 20 residues. The germline V gene encodes CDR1 SGHRS and CDR2 YFSETQ. The CDR3 nucleotides read TGCGCCAGCAGCTTGCCCGGTCGGACTAGCGGGAGGGCTGGGGCCAACGTCCTGACTTTC. Its translation is CASSLPGRTSGRAGANVLTF.

The chain uses TRBV5-4 and TRBJ2-1; unclear D gene. The CDR3 extends over 12 amino acids. The V end was cut by 1 base, the J end by 4 bases, with 3 bases between. Germline CDR1 is SGHNT and CDR2 is YYREEE (reference sequence). The CDR3 DNA reads as TGTGCCAGCAGCTTGCGGTACAATGAGCAGTTCTTC. Amino acid sequence: CASSLRYNEQFF.

Written as DNA, the CDR3 is TGTGCCAGCAGTTTCCCCGACAGGGCCCACGAGCAGTACTTC. Encoded protein: CASSFPDRAHEQYF. The gene calls are TRBV28 and TRBJ2-7, with TRBD1 matching over 7 bases. Per the germline V gene, CDR1 is MDHEN and CDR2 is SYDVKM. This CDR3 is built from 14 residues. Trimming took 3 bases from V and 5 from J; bases not matched to a gene: 7.

The chain links TRBV7-8 to TRBJ2-2; no reliable D call. The CDR3 runs to 11 residues. The V gene's germline CDR1 is SGHVS and CDR2 FQNEAQ. The germline V and J ends were trimmed by 4 bases and 7 bases, with 4 bases remaining between them. The CDR3 reads CASSSVGELFF. CDR3 DNA: TGTGCCAGCAGCTCGGTCGGGGAGCTGTTTTTT.

This clone is a singleton in its sample. This chain links TRBV29-1 with TRBJ2-1, with D possibly TRBD1 on 6 matching bases. Trimming removed 4 bases from V and 7 bases from J, with 14 bases in between. Germline lookup yields CDR1 SQVTM and CDR2 ANQGSEA. This CDR3 is built from 13 residues. The CDR3 reads CSVGANRVNEQFF. CDR3 DNA: TGCAGCGTTGGGGCCAACAGGGTTAATGAGCAGTTCTTC.